Sample share makes the clone carrying this TCR beta chain medium-sized. The antigen is not known. Other DNA variants within this sample encode the same CDR3. This record comes from a study of cytomegalovirus exposure and HLA in healthy donors. This PCR relied on a set of 60 Vbeta primers and 13 Jbeta primers. TCRdb keeps only in-frame clones here, not all; method: immunoSEQ multiplex PCR. The sample yields under 80,000 clones, under 85% seen once. The CDR3 is 15 residues long. V lost 0 bases, J lost 1 base, and 9 bases lay in between. CDR1 is MNHEY and CDR2 is SVGAGI in the germline V gene. Study-wide results and limits: Productive status was seen about 87% or about 30% of the time for most TCR beta V segments in an earlier analysis. When analyzed later, a missense DCLRE1C variant was found to be linked to TCR beta V- and J-gene trimming.

Sequencing was performed on PBMCs. This receptor was taken from a man aged 50 or older in good health and CMV-seropositive. V usage is TRBV6-5 and J usage is TRBJ1-1; D is possibly TRBD1 (6 bases). The CDR3 region is CASSYSAGANTEAFF. The CDR3 nucleotides are TGTGCCAGCAGTTACTCGGCAGGGGCGAACACTGAAGCTTTCTTT.